Below are 9 T cell receptor beta chains sequenced from a single sample in a study of blood T cell repertoires in COVID-19. This table comes from immunoSEQ multiplex PCR, and its TCRdb copy is limited to in-frame clones, with some not included. The sample carries about 180,000 clones, roughly 86% recorded once. Material for sequencing was PBMCs or T cells enriched from blood (not recorded which). Receptors originate from a woman between 25 and 40 years old who had recovered from COVID-19.

J is TRBJ2-7 and V is TRBV24-1; no clear D. The V gene's germline CDR1 is KGHDR and CDR2 SFDVKD. Trimming removed 1 base from V and 4 bases from J, with 7 bases in between. CDR3 length: 13 residues. CDR3 in amino acids: CATSDFSGYEQYF. In nucleotides, the CDR3 is TGTGCCACCAGTGATTTCTCGGGTTACGAGCAGTACTTC.

This clone appeared a few times. V is TRBV15 and J is TRBJ1-5, with TRBD1 identical over 10 bases. The V gene's germline CDR1 is LNHNV and CDR2 YYDKDF (reference sequence). CDR3 length equals 21 residues. Trimming at V came to 2 bases and at J to 0 bases, leaving 16 bases not matched to a gene. The CDR3 bases are TGTGCCACCAGCAGAAGACCGGGGACAGGGGTTGGCCCGTATAGCAATCAGCCCCAGCATTTT. The encoded protein is CATSRRPGTGVGPYSNQPQHF. The full variable domain, completed using reference TRBV15 and TRBJ1-5, is DAMVIQNPRYQVTQFGKPVTLSCSQTLNHNVMYWYQQKSSQAPKLLFHYYDKDFNNEADTPDNFQSRRPNTSFCFLDIRSPGLGDTAMYLCATSRRPGTGVGPYSNQPQHFGDGTRLSIL.

The chain carries TRBV21-1 and TRBJ2-7; TRBD2, the table's D call, lacks a check against the DNA. TRBV21-1 corresponds to a pseudogene. The CDR3 consists of 19 residues. In nucleotides, the CDR3 is TGTGCCAGCAGCAAGGGGGGTAAGGCTAGTACGTTGGGATCCTACGAGCAGTACTTC. Its translation: CASSKGGKASTLGSYEQYF.

This clone was seen more than once but under ten times. The chain combines TRBV6-5 with TRBJ1-1; TRBD1 aligns across 7 bases. V lost 4 bases to trimming and J lost 8 bases; unmatched junction nucleotides: 13. The germline gives CDR1 MNHEY, CDR2 SVGAGI. This CDR3 is 15 amino acids long. The CDR3 is CASSFFPDRSAEAFF. CDR3 in DNA: TGTGCCAGCAGTTTTTTCCCGGACAGGTCTGCCGAAGCTTTCTTT.

The V call is TRBV9, the J call TRBJ2-3; D perhaps matches TRBD2 (5 bases). The CDR3 has 15 residues. Germline loops: CDR1 SGDLS, CDR2 YYNGEE. Trimming pared 0 bases from V and 5 bases from J, leaving 13 bases between. The CDR3 DNA is TGTGCCAGCAGCGTAGGAACCCTGGGAGTAGATACGCAGTATTTT. Protein sequence: CASSVGTLGVDTQYF.

The chain combines TRBV9 with TRBJ2-1, with D perhaps TRBD2 (5 bases). Trimming took 0 bases from V and 6 from J, leaving 13 bases between them. Germline V gene sequence: CDR1 SGDLS, CDR2 YYNGEE. The CDR3 runs 15 residues. The CDR3 sequence: CASSVEGLARNEQFF. The CDR3 DNA sequence: TGTGCCAGCAGCGTAGAAGGCCTAGCTCGCAATGAGCAGTTCTTC.

The V gene is TRBV4-1, the J gene TRBJ1-1; D is perhaps TRBD1 (5 bases). Germline-derived CDR1 and CDR2 are MGHRA and YSYEKL. The CDR3 is 15 amino acids. V was clipped by 6 bases and J by 0 bases, with 14 bases between them. In DNA form, the CDR3 reads TGCGCCAGCAGTCAGACAGAGAATATGAACACTGAAGCTTTCTTT. Encoded protein: CASSQTENMNTEAFF.

CDR3 in amino acids: CASSGYMGGTKQYF. The CDR3 nucleotides are TGTGCCAGCAGCGGATATATGGGGGGAACCAAGCAGTACTTC. The chain links TRBV2 to TRBJ2-7; maybe TRBD2 (6 bases). The V end was cut by 6 bases, the J end by 8 bases, with 20 bases between. The CDR3 extends over 14 amino acids. Germline CDR1 SNHLY, CDR2 FYNNEI.

This clone was recorded only once. V usage is TRBV5-6 and J usage is TRBJ1-6, with D unclear. Germline-derived CDR1 and CDR2 are SGHDT and YYEEEE. V was shortened by 4 bases and J by 1 base, with 12 bases between the two germline ends. This CDR3 has 16 amino acids. The CDR3 DNA follows: TGTGCCAGCAGCCCAATAAGTCGGTCCTATAATTCACCCCTCCACTTT. As protein: CASSPISRSYNSPLHF.